The following is a T cell receptor beta chain sequence with its context. The antigen is undetermined. These data come from a study of cytomegalovirus exposure and HLA in healthy donors. Study-wide findings and caveats: Later examination showed HLA-associated TCR beta chains had greater clonal expansion than equally common others. In all likelihood, a cluster of highly shared sequence variants was a sequencing artifact.

There are 12 residues in the CDR3. CDR1 is SQVTM and CDR2 is ANQGSEA in the germline V gene. 13 Jbeta primers and 60 Vbeta primers were used for the PCR. Sequencing used immunoSEQ multiplex PCR; TCRdb keeps in-frame clones, though not all of them. The table gives about 70,000 clones; the top ten clones make up 2.4% of it. The source of this sequence is a female donor in good health and CMV-seropositive. Sequencing was performed on PBMCs. The chain carries TRBV29-1 and TRBJ2-5; D uncertain. The closer fit of TRBJ2-7 to the DNA end suggests the J call may be wrong. Written as DNA, the CDR3 is TGCAGCGTTGGTCATTTGATTAACGAGCAGTACTTC. Amino acids: CSVGHLINEQYF.